This T cell receptor beta chain is from a study of CD8 T cells in Susac syndrome. This CDR3 is built from 14 residues. Germline trimming cut 1 base from V and 5 bases from J; bases unmatched to any gene: 7. Per the germline V gene, CDR1 is GTSNPN and CDR2 is SVGIG (reference sequence). Random hexamers were used to reverse transcribe the RNA input (roughly 0.5 to 1 ug). With immunoSEQ multiplex PCR, TCR beta CDR3 was amplified across 54 Vbeta and 13 Jbeta. TCRdb reprocessed the immunoSEQ multiplex PCR reads via MiXCR and lists one record per CDR3 protein. Altogether a few hundred thousand distinct CDR3 sequences are present, 95% being singletons, with the ten largest covering 0.095%.

The source material was CD4+ T cells from PBMCs. This clonotype was obtained from a human donor with multiple sclerosis. This sequence joins TRBV30 and TRBJ2-5; 7 nucleotides agree with TRBD2. In DNA, the CDR3 is TGTGCCTGGAGTGCCCGTACCGGGGGGGAGACCCAGTACTTC. As protein: CAWSARTGGETQYF. The full variable domain, completed using reference TRBV30 and TRBJ2-5, is SQTIHQWPATLVQPVGSPLSLECTVEGTSNPNLYWYRQAAGRGLQLLFYSVGIGQISSEVPQNLSASRPQDRQFILSSKKLLLSDSGFYLCAWSARTGGETQYFGPGTRLLVL.